This TCR beta chain derives from a study of T cell repertoires in cytomegalovirus infection. Findings and caveats of the study: HLA-C-restricted TCR beta clonotypes specific for CMV led the ex vivo response.

TCRdb processed the reads anew with MiXCR; each CDR3 protein has one entry. The data show 300,000 to 400,000 distinct CDR3 sequences, with 8% to 9.5% seen just once and around 4.5% held by the top ten. This clonotype appeared many times. What it binds is unknown. The receptor was isolated from a human donor in good health (CMV status not recorded). Some clones in this sample may be carry-over from other donors' samples. The sequencing input was PBMCs.

In DNA form, the CDR3 reads TGTGCCAGCACCTCCCCCAGGGACAACTACGAGCAGTACTTC. It is translated as CASTSPRDNYEQYF. The genes are TRBV6-1 and TRBJ2-7; tentatively, D is TRBD1 (6 bases). The CDR3 is 14 amino acids. The ends were cut back, 7 bases at V and 3 bases at J, with 16 bases in the middle. Germline CDR1 and CDR2: MNHNS and SASEGT.